These 15 T cell receptor beta chains originate from one sample sequenced in a study of shared clonotypes between healthy human individuals. Produced via immunoSEQ multiplex PCR; TCRdb's table is partial and in-frame only. The table records millions of clones, more than 90% of them present only once. The sample consisted of naive CD4+ T cells sorted from blood. As to subset: CD45RA+ positively selected. The receptor set was obtained from a man aged 18 to 30 in good health.

The chain carries TRBV18 and TRBJ2-3; D call uncertain. Germline V gives CDR1 KGHSH, CDR2 LQKENI. Trimming removed 6 bases from V and 5 bases from J, with 12 bases in between. CDR3 size: 13 residues. DNA of the CDR3: TGTGCCAGCTCCTCCCAACGAGGAGATACGCAGTATTTT. This codes for CASSSQRGDTQYF.

The gene calls are TRBV27 and TRBJ2-2, with 7 nucleotides matching TRBD1. Germline lookup yields CDR1 MNHEY and CDR2 SMNVEV (reference sequence). The trim removed 5 bases at V and 5 bases at J, leaving 2 bases unmatched. CDR3 length: 13 amino acids. In nucleotides, the CDR3 is TGTGCCAGCAGTACACAGGGGACCGGGGAGCTGTTTTTT. Encoded protein: CASSTQGTGELFF.

V and J are TRBV18 and TRBJ2-7; D possibly corresponds to TRBD1 (5 bases). The CDR3 spans 15 residues. The V and J ends lost 8 bases and 2 bases respectively, with 19 bases between them. Germline V lookup: CDR1 KGHSH, CDR2 LQKENI. CDR3 DNA: TGTGCCAGCCACACCGGTAGGACACGAACCTACGAGCAGTACTTC. Protein: CASHTGRTRTYEQYF.

This sequence joins TRBV27 and TRBJ2-1; TRBD2 matches 11 bases. V trimming: 3 bases; J trimming: 4 bases; junction bases outside the gene matches: 5. The CDR3 has 16 residues. Germline V gene lookup returns CDR1 MNHEY and CDR2 SMNVEV (reference sequence). The CDR3 coding sequence is TGTGCCAGCAGTTTCGGGCTAGCGGGAGGATACAATGAGCAGTTCTTC. Encoded protein: CASSFGLAGGYNEQFF.

The chain is built from TRBV5-1 and TRBJ1-2; D ambiguous. The germline CDR1 and CDR2 sequences are SGHRS and YFSETQ. The CDR3 extends over 12 amino acids. V lost 0 bases to trimming and J lost 10 bases, with 10 bases between them. CDR3 sequence reads: CASSLVNGLYTF. The CDR3 nucleotides are TGCGCCAGCAGCTTGGTAAACGGGCTCTACACCTTC.

This chain joins TRBV6-1 and TRBJ1-5; D is ambiguous. CDR1 is MNHNS and CDR2 is SASEGT in the germline V gene. Deletions cut 4 bases from V and 2 bases from J, with 6 bases between. This CDR3 is 13 amino acids long. The CDR3 nucleotides read TGTGCCAGCAGTGCAAAGGGCAATCAGCCCCAGCATTTT. Its protein product is CASSAKGNQPQHF.

The chain employs TRBV6-5 and TRBJ1-4; tentative D call: TRBD1 (5 bases). This CDR3 contains 15 residues. V lost 6 bases and J 4 bases, leaving 15 bases between the germline ends. CDR1 and CDR2 from the germline V gene are MNHEY and SVGAGI. DNA for the CDR3: TGTGCCAGCAGCGTCCGAGGGACCGTTAATGAAAAACTGTTTTTT. Protein product: CASSVRGTVNEKLFF.

The chain has TRBV9 and TRBJ1-5, with D unresolved. The V end was cut by 0 bases, the J end by 4 bases, with 11 bases between. This CDR3 contains 15 residues. The germline V gene has CDR1 SGDLS and CDR2 YYNGEE. CDR3 amino acids: CASSVAGTVNQPQHF. The DNA for the CDR3 is TGTGCCAGCAGCGTAGCTGGCACAGTTAATCAGCCCCAGCATTTT.

The chain uses TRBV28 and TRBJ1-2, with D unclear. There are 12 residues in the CDR3. Deletions cut 7 bases from V and 3 bases from J, with 9 bases between. The germline V gene encodes CDR1 MDHEN and CDR2 SYDVKM. The CDR3 spells CASIGNYYGYTF. The CDR3 nucleotides are TGTGCCAGCATTGGTAACTACTATGGCTACACCTTC.

This clone was seen once. The chain links TRBV2 to TRBJ2-3; weak D call: TRBD1 (6 bases). CDR3 length equals 14 residues. V lost 8 bases and J lost 0, with 12 bases in between. Per the germline V gene, CDR1 is SNHLY and CDR2 is FYNNEI. The CDR3 DNA is TGTGCCAGCGGACCCAGGGGAAGCACAGATACGCAGTATTTT. It yields the protein CASGPRGSTDTQYF.

This clone was observed once. The chain recombines TRBV10-3 with TRBJ1-2; 7 positions match TRBD1. Germline V lookup: CDR1 ENHRY, CDR2 SYGVKD. The length of the CDR3 is 11 residues. Unmatched junction bases numbered 1, after V lost 8 bases and J lost 4 bases. CDR3 region: CAIGDSYGYTF. The CDR3 bases are TGTGCCATCGGGGACAGCTATGGCTACACCTTC.

The rearrangement links TRBV6-5 to TRBJ1-6; D may be TRBD1 (6 bases). Germline-derived CDR1 and CDR2 are MNHEY and SVGAGI. Trimming left V 8 bases short and J 7 bases short, with 6 bases between. The CDR3 is 11 residues long. The CDR3 region has the DNA TGTGCCAGCGGACAGAATTCACCCCTCCACTTT. It codes for CASGQNSPLHF.

The V and J genes are TRBV27 and TRBJ2-7; 11 bases map to TRBD1. The CDR3 is made up of 16 amino acids. Losses at the gene ends were 6 bases for V and 4 bases for J; bases not matched to a gene: 11. Germline CDR1 is MNHEY and CDR2 is SMNVEV (reference sequence). The CDR3 loop reads CASSPFRTGGGYEQYF. CDR3 DNA: TGTGCCAGCAGCCCTTTTCGGACAGGGGGCGGTTACGAGCAGTACTTC.

The table lists this clone with a count of one. The chain carries TRBV28 and TRBJ1-2, with 7 nucleotides matching TRBD1. Germline CDR1 MDHEN, CDR2 SYDVKM. The ends lost 1 base at V and 4 bases at J; junction bases unmatched: 6. The CDR3 totals 15 residues. The chain's CDR3 is CASSLYGTEFYGYTF. CDR3 DNA sequence: TGTGCCAGCAGTTTATATGGGACAGAGTTCTATGGCTACACCTTC.

The rearrangement links TRBV18 to TRBJ2-3; 10 bases fit TRBD2. This CDR3 is built from 17 residues. V lost 4 bases to trimming and J lost 1 base; unmatched junction nucleotides: 8. CDR1 KGHSH and CDR2 LQKENI come from the germline V gene. CDR3 region: CASSQDPTSGGTDTQYF. As DNA, the CDR3 is TGTGCCAGCTCACAGGACCCAACTAGCGGGGGCACAGATACGCAGTATTTT.